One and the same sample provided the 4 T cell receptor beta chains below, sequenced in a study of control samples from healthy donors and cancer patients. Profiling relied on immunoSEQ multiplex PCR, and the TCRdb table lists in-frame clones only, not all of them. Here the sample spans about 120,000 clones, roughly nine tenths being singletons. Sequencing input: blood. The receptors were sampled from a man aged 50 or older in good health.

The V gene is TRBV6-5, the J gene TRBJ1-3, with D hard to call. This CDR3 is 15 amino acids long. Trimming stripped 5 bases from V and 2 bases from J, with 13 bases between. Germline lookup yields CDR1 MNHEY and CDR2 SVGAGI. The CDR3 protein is CASSQLAGPGNTIYF. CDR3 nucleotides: TGTGCCAGCAGTCAATTAGCTGGACCTGGAAACACCATATATTTT.

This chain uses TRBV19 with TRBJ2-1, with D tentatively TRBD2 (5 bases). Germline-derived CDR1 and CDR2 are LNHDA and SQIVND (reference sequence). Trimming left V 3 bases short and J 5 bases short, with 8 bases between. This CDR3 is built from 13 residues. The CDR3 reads CASSIYGDNEQFF. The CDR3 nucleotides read TGTGCCAGTAGTATTTACGGGGACAATGAGCAGTTCTTC.

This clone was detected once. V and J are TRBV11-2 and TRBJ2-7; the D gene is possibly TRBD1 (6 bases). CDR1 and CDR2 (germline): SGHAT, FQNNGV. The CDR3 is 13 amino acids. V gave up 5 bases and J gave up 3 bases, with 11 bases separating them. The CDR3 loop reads CASSLTQGYEQYF. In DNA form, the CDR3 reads TGTGCCAGCAGCCTGACACAGGGCTACGAGCAGTACTTC.

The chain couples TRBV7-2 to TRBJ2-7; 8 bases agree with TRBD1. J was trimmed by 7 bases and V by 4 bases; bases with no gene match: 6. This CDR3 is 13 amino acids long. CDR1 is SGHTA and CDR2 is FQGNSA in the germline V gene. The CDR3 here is CASSSQGAGEQYF. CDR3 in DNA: TGTGCCAGCAGCTCGCAGGGGGCGGGTGAGCAGTACTTC.